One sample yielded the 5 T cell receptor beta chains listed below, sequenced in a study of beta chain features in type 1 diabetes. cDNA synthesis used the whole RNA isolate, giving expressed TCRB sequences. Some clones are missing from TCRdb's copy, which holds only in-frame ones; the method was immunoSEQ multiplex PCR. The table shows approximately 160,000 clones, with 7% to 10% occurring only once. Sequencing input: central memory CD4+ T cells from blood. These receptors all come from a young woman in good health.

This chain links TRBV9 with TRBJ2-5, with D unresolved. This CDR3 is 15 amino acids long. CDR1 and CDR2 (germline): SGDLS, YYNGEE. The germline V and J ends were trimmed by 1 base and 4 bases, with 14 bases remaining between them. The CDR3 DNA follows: TGTGCCAGCAGCGTAACCCTAGAGAGTCGAGAGACCCAGTACTTC. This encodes CASSVTLESRETQYF.

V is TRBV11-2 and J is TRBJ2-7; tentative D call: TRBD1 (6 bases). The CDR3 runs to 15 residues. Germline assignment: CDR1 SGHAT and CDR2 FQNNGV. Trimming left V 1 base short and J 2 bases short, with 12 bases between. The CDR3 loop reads CASSLAWTVPYEQYF. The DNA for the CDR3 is TGTGCCAGCAGCTTAGCTTGGACAGTCCCCTACGAGCAGTACTTC.

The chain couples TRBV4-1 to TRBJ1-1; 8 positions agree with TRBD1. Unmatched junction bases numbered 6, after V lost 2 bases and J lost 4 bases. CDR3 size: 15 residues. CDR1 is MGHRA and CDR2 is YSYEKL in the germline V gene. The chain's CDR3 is CASSQPDRGGTEAFF. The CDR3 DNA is TGCGCCAGCAGCCAACCAGACAGGGGAGGCACTGAAGCTTTCTTT.

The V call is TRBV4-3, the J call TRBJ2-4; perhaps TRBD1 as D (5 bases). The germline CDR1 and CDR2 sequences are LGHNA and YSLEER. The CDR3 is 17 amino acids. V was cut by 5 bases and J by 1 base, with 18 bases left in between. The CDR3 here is CASSGAPGPTAKNIQYF. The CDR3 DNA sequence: TGCGCCAGCAGCGGGGCCCCCGGCCCGACGGCCAAAAACATTCAGTACTTC.

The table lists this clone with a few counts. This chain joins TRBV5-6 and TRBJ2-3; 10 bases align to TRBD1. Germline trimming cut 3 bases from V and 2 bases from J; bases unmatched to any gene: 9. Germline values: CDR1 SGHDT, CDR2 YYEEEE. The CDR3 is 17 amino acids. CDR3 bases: TGTGCCAGCAGCTCCAGGACAGGGGGGGAAATCACAGATACGCAGTATTTT. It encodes CASSSRTGGEITDTQYF.